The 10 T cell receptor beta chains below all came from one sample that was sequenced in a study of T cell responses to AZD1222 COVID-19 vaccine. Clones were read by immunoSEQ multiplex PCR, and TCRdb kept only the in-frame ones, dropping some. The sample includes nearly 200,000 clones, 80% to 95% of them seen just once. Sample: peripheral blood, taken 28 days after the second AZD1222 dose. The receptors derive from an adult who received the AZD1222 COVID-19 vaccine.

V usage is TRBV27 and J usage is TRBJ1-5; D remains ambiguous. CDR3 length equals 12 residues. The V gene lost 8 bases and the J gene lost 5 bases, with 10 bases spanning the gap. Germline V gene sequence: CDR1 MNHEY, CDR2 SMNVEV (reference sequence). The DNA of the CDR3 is TGTGCCAGCCGTAATAATGATCAGCCCCAGCATTTT. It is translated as CASRNNDQPQHF.

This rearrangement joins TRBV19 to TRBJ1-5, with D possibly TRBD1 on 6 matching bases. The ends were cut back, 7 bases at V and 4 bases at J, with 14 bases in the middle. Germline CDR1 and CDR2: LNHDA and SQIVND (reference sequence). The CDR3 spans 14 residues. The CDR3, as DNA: TGTGCCAGTAACCCGAGGGGGGCGAATCAGCCCCAGCATTTT. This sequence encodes CASNPRGANQPQHF.

CDR3 sequence: CASSQGWGAFYNEQFF. The DNA for the CDR3 is TGTGCCAGCAGCCAAGGGTGGGGGGCGTTCTACAATGAGCAGTTCTTC. The chain employs TRBV7-2 and TRBJ2-1, with D perhaps assigned TRBD1 or TRBD2 (6 bases each). V lost 5 bases and J lost 3, with 17 bases in between. This CDR3 spans 16 amino acids. Per germline, CDR1 SGHTA and CDR2 FQGNSA.

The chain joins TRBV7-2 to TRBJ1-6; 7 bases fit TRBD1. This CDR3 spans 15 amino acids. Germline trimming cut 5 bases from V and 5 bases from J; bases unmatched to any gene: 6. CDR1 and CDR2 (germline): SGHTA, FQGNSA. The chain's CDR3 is CASSPRQGHNSPLHF. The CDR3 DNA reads TGTGCCAGCAGCCCCCGACAGGGTCATAATTCACCCCTCCACTTT.

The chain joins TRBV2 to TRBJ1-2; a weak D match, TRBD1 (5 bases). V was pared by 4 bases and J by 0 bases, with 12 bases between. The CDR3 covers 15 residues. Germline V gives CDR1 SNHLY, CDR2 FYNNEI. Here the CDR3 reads CASSGGTEANYGYTF. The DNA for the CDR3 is TGTGCCAGCAGTGGGGGGACGGAAGCTAACTATGGCTACACCTTC.

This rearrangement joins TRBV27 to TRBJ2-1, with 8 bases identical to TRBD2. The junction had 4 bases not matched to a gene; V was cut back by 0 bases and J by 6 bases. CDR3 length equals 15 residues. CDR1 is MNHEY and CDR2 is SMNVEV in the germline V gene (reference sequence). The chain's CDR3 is CASSLSWTSFNEQFF. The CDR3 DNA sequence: TGTGCCAGCAGTTTATCATGGACTAGCTTCAATGAGCAGTTCTTC.

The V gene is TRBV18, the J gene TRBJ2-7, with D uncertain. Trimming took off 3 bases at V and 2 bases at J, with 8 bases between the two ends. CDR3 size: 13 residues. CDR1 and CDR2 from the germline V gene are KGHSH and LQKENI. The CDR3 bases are TGTGCCAGCTCACCTGTGACAACCTACGAGCAGTACTTC. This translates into CASSPVTTYEQYF.

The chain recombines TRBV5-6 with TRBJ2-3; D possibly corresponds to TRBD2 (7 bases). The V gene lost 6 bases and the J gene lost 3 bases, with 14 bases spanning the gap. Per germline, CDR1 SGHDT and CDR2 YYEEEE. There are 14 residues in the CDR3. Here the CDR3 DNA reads TGTGCCAGCACCCCGGGGGGCCGAACAGATACGCAGTATTTT. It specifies CASTPGGRTDTQYF.

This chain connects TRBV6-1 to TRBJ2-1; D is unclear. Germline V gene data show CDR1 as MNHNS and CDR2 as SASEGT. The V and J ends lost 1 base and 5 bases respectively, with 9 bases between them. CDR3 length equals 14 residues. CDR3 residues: CASSEVFAHNEQFF. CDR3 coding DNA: TGTGCCAGCAGTGAAGTCTTCGCCCACAATGAGCAGTTCTTC.

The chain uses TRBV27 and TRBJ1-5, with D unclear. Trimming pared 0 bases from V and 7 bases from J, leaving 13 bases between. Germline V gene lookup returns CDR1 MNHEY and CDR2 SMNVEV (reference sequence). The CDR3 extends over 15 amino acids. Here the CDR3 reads CASSLSFGPRQPQHF. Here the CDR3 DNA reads TGTGCCAGCAGTTTATCGTTCGGCCCCCGGCAGCCCCAGCATTTT.